These 22 T cell receptor beta chains were sequenced from one sample in a study of T cells in tuberculosis. Sequenced by immunoSEQ multiplex PCR; TCRdb stores in-frame clones only, minus some. The repertoire holds over 30,000 clones, with roughly 93% as singletons. Described time point: new active TB diagnosis, blood taken before or within 7 days of starting treatment. The specimen comprised PBMCs, sampled at tuberculosis diagnosis. The receptors were sampled from an adult with tuberculosis.

The chain combines TRBV15 with TRBJ1-2; D gene uncertain. Trimming removed 5 bases at V and 10 bases at J, with 20 bases between. The CDR3 spans 14 residues. CDR1 and CDR2 from the germline V gene are LNHNV and YYDKDF (reference sequence). CDR3 DNA: TGTGCCACCAGCCAGATCCCCCCCGAGGCGGACTACACCTTC. Translation: CATSQIPPEADYTF.

CDR3 in DNA: TGTGCCACCAGACAGGGTATAGATCAGCCCCAGCATTTT. It yields the protein CATRQGIDQPQHF. V usage is TRBV10-3 and J usage is TRBJ1-5, with 7 bases identical to TRBD1. CDR3 length equals 13 residues. V dropped 10 bases and J dropped 5; count of bases not matched to a gene: 8. Germline V CDR1 and CDR2: ENHRY, SYGVKD.

The genes are TRBV19 and TRBJ2-2, with TRBD2 identical over 9 bases. The CDR3 has 16 amino acids. V gave up 3 bases and J gave up 5 bases; unmatched junction bases: 7. CDR1 LNHDA and CDR2 SQIVND come from the germline V gene (reference sequence). For the CDR3, the DNA is TGTGCCAGTAGTATTCAAGCGGGGGGTTGGACCGGGGAGCTGTTTTTT. This translates into CASSIQAGGWTGELFF.

The chain combines TRBV19 with TRBJ1-2; 9 nucleotides match TRBD1. The V and J ends lost 4 bases and 8 bases, in that order; junction bases with no gene match: 8. The CDR3 sequence is 14 residues long. CDR1 and CDR2 (germline): LNHDA, SQIVND (reference sequence). Written as DNA, the CDR3 is TGTGCCAGTAGTAGGACAGGGGTAACGCAAGGCTACACCTTC. Residues: CASSRTGVTQGYTF. The full variable domain, in which reference TRBV19 and TRBJ1-2 provide the parts outside the CDR3, is DGGITQSPKYLFRKEGQNVTLSCEQNLNHDAMYWYRQDPGQGLRLIYYSQIVNDFQKGDIAEGYSVSREKKESFPLTVTSAQKNPTAFYLCASSRTGVTQGYTFGSGTRLTVV.

The V call is TRBV11-2, the J call TRBJ2-7; the match to TRBD1 covers 8 bases. V shed 5 bases, J shed 4 bases, and the junction held 13 bases outside the gene matches. The CDR3 totals 16 residues. Germline V CDR1 and CDR2: SGHAT, FQNNGV. Written as DNA, the CDR3 is TGTGCCAGCAGCGAAAGTACGGGACAGGAGACGTACGAGCAGTACTTC. This gives the protein CASSESTGQETYEQYF.

This clone was seen a few times. The V call is TRBV27, the J call TRBJ1-4; D unresolved. Trimming took off 3 bases at V and 2 bases at J, with 16 bases between the two ends. The CDR3 covers 17 residues. The germline gives CDR1 MNHEY, CDR2 SMNVEV (reference sequence). In nucleotides, the CDR3 is TGTGCCAGCAGTTTCTCTGGCTACCAGAGGACTAATGAAAAACTGTTTTTT. Translation gives CASSFSGYQRTNEKLFF. The full variable domain, completed using reference TRBV27 and TRBJ1-4, is EAQVTQNPRYLITVTGKKLTVTCSQNMNHEYMSWYRQDPGLGLRQIYYSMNVEVTDKGDVPEGYKVSRKEKRNFPLILESPSPNQTSLYFCASSFSGYQRTNEKLFFGSGTQLSVL.

The V call is TRBV27, the J call TRBJ2-7; TRBD1 matches at 10 bases. Germline-derived CDR1 and CDR2 are MNHEY and SMNVEV (reference sequence). V dropped 6 bases and J dropped 3; count of bases not matched to a gene: 5. The CDR3 runs 14 residues. The CDR3: CASRPDRGLYEQYF. The DNA for the CDR3 is TGTGCCAGCAGGCCTGACAGGGGGCTCTACGAGCAGTACTTC.

V is TRBV7-8 and J is TRBJ1-3; D perhaps matches TRBD1 (5 bases). The CDR3 length is 15 residues. Germline V lookup: CDR1 SGHVS, CDR2 FQNEAQ. V was clipped by 2 bases and J by 2 bases, with 10 bases between them. This chain's CDR3 is CASSLWSGAGNTIYF. CDR3 in DNA: TGTGCCAGCAGCTTATGGTCGGGGGCTGGAAACACCATATATTTT.

The chain has TRBV28 and TRBJ2-2; no clear D gene. Germline V CDR1 and CDR2: MDHEN, SYDVKM. The V end was cut by 1 base, the J end by 3 bases, with 12 bases between. The CDR3 extends over 16 amino acids. Written as DNA, the CDR3 is TGTGCCAGCAGTTTATTCGACTCACTCCACACCGGGGAGCTGTTTTTT. The encoded protein is CASSLFDSLHTGELFF.

The V and J genes are TRBV18 and TRBJ1-3, with D unclear. The CDR3 covers 15 residues. Germline lookup yields CDR1 KGHSH and CDR2 LQKENI. Trimming cost V 7 bases and J 0 bases, with 13 bases left between them. CDR3 sequence (DNA): TGTGCCAGCTGTCCTTCGAGTATCTCTGGAAACACCATATATTTT. Translated, it gives CASCPSSISGNTIYF. Using reference TRBV18 and TRBJ1-3 for the parts outside the CDR3, the full variable domain is NAGVMQNPRHLVRRRGQEARLRCSPMKGHSHVYWYRQLPEEGLKFMVYLQKENIIDESGMPKERFSAEFPKEGPSILRIQQVVRGDSAAYFCASCPSSISGNTIYFGEGSWLTVV.

CDR3 sequence (DNA): TGTGCCAGCAGTGAAAGGACAGGGGGGAGGACTGAAGCTTTCTTT. Translated: CASSERTGGRTEAFF. The V gene is TRBV6-1, the J gene TRBJ1-1; TRBD1 agrees at 10 bases. V gave up 2 bases and J gave up 5 bases; unmatched junction bases: 5. The CDR3 runs 15 residues. The germline V gene has CDR1 MNHNS and CDR2 SASEGT.

The J gene is TRBJ1-4, the V gene TRBV5-1, with D tentatively TRBD1 (6 bases). V dropped 2 bases and J dropped 4 bases, with 12 bases sitting between them. Germline loops: CDR1 SGHRS, CDR2 YFSETQ. This CDR3 has 15 amino acids. This CDR3 is CASSLQGMGNEKLFF. The CDR3, as DNA: TGCGCCAGCAGCTTACAGGGTATGGGTAATGAAAAACTGTTTTTT. The whole variable domain, remainder taken from reference TRBV5-1 and TRBJ1-4, is KAGVTQTPRYLIKTRGQQVTLSCSPISGHRSVSWYQQTPGQGLQFLFEYFSETQRNKGNFPGRFSGRQFSNSRSEMNVSTLELGDSALYLCASSLQGMGNEKLFFGSGTQLSVL.

The chain has TRBV5-1 and TRBJ2-2, with 13 bases lining up with TRBD2. CDR1 is SGHRS, CDR2 YFSETQ, per germline. The CDR3 is made up of 18 amino acids. Germline trimming cut 4 bases from V and 7 bases from J; bases unmatched to any gene: 13. CDR3 bases: TGCGCCAGCAGCGGATCGGGACTAGCGGGGCTGGGCGGCGGGGAGCTGTTTTTT. Protein sequence: CASSGSGLAGLGGGELFF. Full variable domain (outside the CDR3, taken from reference TRBV5-1 and TRBJ2-2): KAGVTQTPRYLIKTRGQQVTLSCSPISGHRSVSWYQQTPGQGLQFLFEYFSETQRNKGNFPGRFSGRQFSNSRSEMNVSTLELGDSALYLCASSGSGLAGLGGGELFFGEGSRLTVL.

The genes are TRBV4-1 and TRBJ1-5, with D maybe TRBD1 (5 bases). This CDR3 spans 14 amino acids. Trimming removed 1 base from V and 6 bases from J, with 10 bases in between. From germline, CDR1 is MGHRA and CDR2 YSYEKL. CDR3 sequence reads: CASSQGGLGQPQHF. CDR3 in DNA: TGCGCCAGCAGCCAAGGGGGCCTCGGTCAGCCCCAGCATTTT.

J is TRBJ1-3 and V is TRBV30; possibly TRBD1 for D (5 bases). Germline V gives CDR1 GTSNPN, CDR2 SVGIG (reference sequence). Trimming stripped 0 bases from V and 4 bases from J, with 7 bases between. This CDR3 has 13 amino acids. The DNA for the CDR3 is TGTGCCTGGAGTGTGCGGGGGGGAAACACCATATATTTT. Its translation: CAWSVRGGNTIYF.

The chain uses TRBV10-3 and TRBJ1-3; D not certain. The CDR3 is made up of 13 amino acids. V lost 2 bases and J lost 4, with 6 bases in between. Germline assignment: CDR1 ENHRY and CDR2 SYGVKD. CDR3 DNA: TGTGCCATCAGTGAGCTGGAGGGAAACACCATATATTTT. Translation: CAISELEGNTIYF.

The V call is TRBV5-4, the J call TRBJ2-7, with 8 nucleotides matching TRBD2. Germline-derived CDR1 and CDR2 are SGHNT and YYREEE (reference sequence). V was clipped by 2 bases and J by 2 bases; unmatched bases: 3. This CDR3 has 14 amino acids. CDR3 sequence (DNA): TGTGCCAGCAGCTTTGGCGGGGGGACCTACGAGCAGTACTTC. Residues: CASSFGGGTYEQYF.

This clone was counted only a few times. V usage is TRBV6-6 and J usage is TRBJ1-2; the D is unclear. CDR3 length equals 12 residues. The V gene's germline CDR1 is MNHNY and CDR2 SVGAGI (reference sequence). Trimming removed 6 bases at V and 5 bases at J, with 10 bases between. The CDR3, as DNA: TGTGCCAGCAGCGCTGAGAGTTATGGCTACACCTTC. It specifies CASSAESYGYTF.

This chain uses TRBV19 with TRBJ1-4; TRBD1 matches 10 bases. The V gene end was trimmed by 6 bases and the J gene end by 2 bases; junction bases not matched to a gene: 6. The CDR3 loop spans 16 amino acids. Per germline, CDR1 LNHDA and CDR2 SQIVND (reference sequence). The chain's CDR3 is CASRRTGGSTNEKLFF. The CDR3 DNA is TGTGCCAGTAGGCGGACAGGGGGTTCGACTAATGAAAAACTGTTTTTT.

This clone showed up just a few times. The rearrangement uses TRBV12-5 and TRBJ1-2; a weak D match, TRBD1 (5 bases). The V gene lost 2 bases and the J gene lost 7 bases, with 17 bases spanning the gap. Germline loops: CDR1 LGHNT, CDR2 FRNRAP. The CDR3 consists of 15 residues. The CDR3 loop reads CASGLTRVMGLGYTF. In DNA, the CDR3 is TGTGCTAGTGGTTTGACCAGGGTGATGGGGCTTGGCTACACCTTC.

V and J are TRBV30 and TRBJ1-2; 9 bases agree with TRBD1. Losses at the gene ends were 0 bases for V and 7 bases for J; bases not matched to a gene: 3. Germline V CDR1 and CDR2: GTSNPN, SVGIG (reference sequence). The CDR3 totals 13 residues. The CDR3 sequence is CAWSVPDRGGYTF. DNA of the CDR3: TGTGCCTGGAGTGTACCGGACAGGGGTGGCTACACCTTC.

The chain has TRBV2 and TRBJ2-5, with TRBD2 matching over 9 bases. The CDR3 totals 17 residues. Germline CDR1 and CDR2: SNHLY and FYNNEI. V lost 1 base, J lost 5 bases, and 11 bases stayed unmatched. For the CDR3, the DNA is TGTGCCAGCAGTGAAGTGGGGAGCGGGAGGACGGGGGAGACCCAGTACTTC. Its translation is CASSEVGSGRTGETQYF.